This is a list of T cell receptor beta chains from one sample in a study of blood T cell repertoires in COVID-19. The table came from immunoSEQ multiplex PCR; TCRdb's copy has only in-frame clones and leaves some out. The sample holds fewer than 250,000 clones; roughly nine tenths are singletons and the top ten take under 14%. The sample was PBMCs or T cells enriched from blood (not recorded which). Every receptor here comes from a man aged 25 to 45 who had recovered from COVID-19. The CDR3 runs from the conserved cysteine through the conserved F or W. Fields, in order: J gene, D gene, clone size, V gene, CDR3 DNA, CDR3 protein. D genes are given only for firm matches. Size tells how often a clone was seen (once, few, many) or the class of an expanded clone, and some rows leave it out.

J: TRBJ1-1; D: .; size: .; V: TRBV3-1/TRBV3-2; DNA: TGTGCCAGCAGCCACCCCAGGGCTGAAGCTTTCTTT; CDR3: CASSHPRAEAFF
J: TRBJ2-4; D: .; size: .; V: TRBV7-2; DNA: TGTGCCAGCAGCTTCCCGGGGATCAAAAACATTCAGTACTTC; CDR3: CASSFPGIKNIQYF
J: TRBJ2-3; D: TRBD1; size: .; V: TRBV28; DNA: TGTGCCAGCAGTTCACCGACAGGGGGCCTTTCAGATACGCAGTATTTT; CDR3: CASSSPTGGLSDTQYF
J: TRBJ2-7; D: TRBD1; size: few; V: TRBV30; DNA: TGTGCCTGGAGTGTAGGTGGGACAGGGGTCTACGAGCAGTACTTC; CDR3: CAWSVGGTGVYEQYF
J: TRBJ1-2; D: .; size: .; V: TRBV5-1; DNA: TGCGCCAGCAGCGGGACCGGGACTGACGAACCCTACACCTTC; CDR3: CASSGTGTDEPYTF
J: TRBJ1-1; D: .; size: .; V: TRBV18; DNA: TGTGCCAGCTCACCACCGGGGAGGGAGGGATCGACTGAAGCTTTCTTT; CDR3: CASSPPGREGSTEAFF
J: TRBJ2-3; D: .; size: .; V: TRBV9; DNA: TGTGCCAGCAGCGTTCAGACAGATACGCAGTATTTT; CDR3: CASSVQTDTQYF
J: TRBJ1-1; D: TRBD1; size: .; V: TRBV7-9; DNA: TGTGCCAGCAGCAGGCCCGGGACAGGGGAAGCTTTCTTT; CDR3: CASSRPGTGEAFF
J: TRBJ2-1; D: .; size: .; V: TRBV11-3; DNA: TGTGCCAGCAGCGCCCGACATGTGGCGGGGTACAATGAGCAGTTCTTC; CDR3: CASSARHVAGYNEQFF
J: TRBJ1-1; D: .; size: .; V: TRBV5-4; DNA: TGTGCCAGCAGCTTTCAGGGTCTAGCTTTCTTT; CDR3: CASSFQGLAFF